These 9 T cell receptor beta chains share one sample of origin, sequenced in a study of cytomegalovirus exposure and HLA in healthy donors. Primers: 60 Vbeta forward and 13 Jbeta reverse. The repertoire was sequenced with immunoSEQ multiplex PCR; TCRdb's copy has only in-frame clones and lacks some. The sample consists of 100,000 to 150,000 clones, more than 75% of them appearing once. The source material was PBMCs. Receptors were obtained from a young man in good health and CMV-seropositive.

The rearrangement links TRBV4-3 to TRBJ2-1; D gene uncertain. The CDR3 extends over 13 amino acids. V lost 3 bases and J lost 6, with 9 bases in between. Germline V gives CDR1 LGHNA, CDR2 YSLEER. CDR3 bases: TGCGCCAGCAGCCAGGTCCTAGGCAATGAGCAGTTCTTC. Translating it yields CASSQVLGNEQFF.

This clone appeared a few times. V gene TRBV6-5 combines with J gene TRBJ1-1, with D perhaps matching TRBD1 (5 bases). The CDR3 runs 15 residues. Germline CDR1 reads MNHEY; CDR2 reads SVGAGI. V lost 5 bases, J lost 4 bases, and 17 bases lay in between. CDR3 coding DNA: TGTGCCAGCAGTAGCACAGGAGCCGGTGGCACTGAAGCTTTCTTT. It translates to CASSSTGAGGTEAFF.

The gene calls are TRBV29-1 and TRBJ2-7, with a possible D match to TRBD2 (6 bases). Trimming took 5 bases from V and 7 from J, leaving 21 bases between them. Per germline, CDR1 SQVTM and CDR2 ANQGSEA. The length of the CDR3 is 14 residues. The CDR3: CSVSLGGNLREQYF. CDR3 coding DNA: TGCAGCGTTTCCTTAGGCGGGAACCTACGGGAGCAGTACTTC.

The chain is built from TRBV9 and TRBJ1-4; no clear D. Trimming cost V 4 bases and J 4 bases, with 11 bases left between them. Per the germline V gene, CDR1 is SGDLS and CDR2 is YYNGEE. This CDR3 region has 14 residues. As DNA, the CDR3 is TGTGCCAGCAGCCCCCGCGCGTATAATGAAAAACTGTTTTTT. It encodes CASSPRAYNEKLFF.

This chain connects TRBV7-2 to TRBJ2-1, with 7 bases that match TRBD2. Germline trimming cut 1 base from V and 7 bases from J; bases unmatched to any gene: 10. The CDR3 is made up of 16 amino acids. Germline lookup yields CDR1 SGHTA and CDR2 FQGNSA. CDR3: CASSLEEREGRNEQFF. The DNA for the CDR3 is TGTGCCAGCAGCTTAGAAGAGAGGGAGGGCAGGAATGAGCAGTTCTTC.

For the CDR3, the DNA is TGTGCCAGCAGTGAAGTCGGAGGCTCCATATATTTT. Its protein product is CASSEVGGSIYF. The V call is TRBV2, the J call TRBJ1-3; D remains ambiguous. The V end lost 1 base, the J end lost 11 bases, and 9 bases lay between the germline ends. The germline V gene has CDR1 SNHLY and CDR2 FYNNEI. The CDR3 loop spans 12 amino acids.

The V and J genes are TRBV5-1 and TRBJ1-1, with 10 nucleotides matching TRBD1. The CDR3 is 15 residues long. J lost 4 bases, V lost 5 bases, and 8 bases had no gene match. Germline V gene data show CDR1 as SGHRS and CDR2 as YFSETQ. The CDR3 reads CASRDVRTGGTEAFF. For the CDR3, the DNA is TGCGCCAGCAGGGACGTAAGGACAGGGGGCACTGAAGCTTTCTTT.

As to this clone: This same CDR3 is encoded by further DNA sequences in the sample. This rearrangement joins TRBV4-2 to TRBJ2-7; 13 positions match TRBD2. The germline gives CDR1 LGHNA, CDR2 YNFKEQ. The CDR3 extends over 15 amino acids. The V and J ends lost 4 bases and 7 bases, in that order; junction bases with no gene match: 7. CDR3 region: CASSPGTSGAGEQYF. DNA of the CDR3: TGTGCCAGCAGCCCTGGGACTAGCGGGGCTGGGGAGCAGTACTTC.

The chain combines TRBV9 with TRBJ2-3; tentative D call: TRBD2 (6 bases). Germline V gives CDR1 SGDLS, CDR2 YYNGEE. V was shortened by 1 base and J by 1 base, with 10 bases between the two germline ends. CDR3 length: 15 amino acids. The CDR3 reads CASSVTGTGTDTQYF. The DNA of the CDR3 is TGTGCCAGCAGCGTAACCGGGACTGGCACAGATACGCAGTATTTT.